The 10 T cell receptor beta chains reported below all come from one sample, sequenced in a study of blood T cell repertoires in COVID-19. TCRdb's copy holds only in-frame clones and misses some; the assay was immunoSEQ multiplex PCR. Among around 250,000 clones listed, 70% to 90% were seen once. Sequenced input: PBMCs or T cells enriched from blood (not recorded which). The source is a woman between 45 and 65 years old who had been exposed to COVID-19.

The chain is built from TRBV7-3 and TRBJ1-1; D is unresolved. Per germline, CDR1 SGHTA and CDR2 FQGTGA. The CDR3 has 13 amino acids. Trimming left V 1 base short and J 1 base short, with 4 bases between. CDR3 protein: CASSLSGNTEAFF. The CDR3 nucleotides are TGTGCCAGCAGCTTAAGCGGGAACACTGAAGCTTTCTTT. The variable domain in full, completed from reference TRBV7-3 and TRBJ1-1, reads GAGVSQTPSNKVTEKGKYVELRCDPISGHTALYWYRQSLGQGPEFLIYFQGTGAADDSGLPNDRFFAVRPEGSVSTLKIQRTERGDSAVYLCASSLSGNTEAFFGQGTRLTVV.

The chain uses TRBV6-5 and TRBJ1-5; no clear D. CDR3 length equals 14 residues. In germline, CDR1 is MNHEY, CDR2 SVGAGI. The V end was cut by 6 bases, the J end by 0 bases, with 9 bases between. CDR3 protein: CASSRPGSNQPQHF. CDR3 DNA sequence: TGTGCCAGCAGCCGCCCGGGTAGCAATCAGCCCCAGCATTTT.

The gene calls are TRBV12-5 and TRBJ1-1; the D gene is possibly TRBD1 (5 bases). Between the trimmed V and J ends, which lost 0 bases and 8 bases, there was a span of 7 bases. This CDR3 contains 12 residues. In germline, CDR1 is LGHNT, CDR2 FRNRAP. CDR3: CASGLVRTEAFF. DNA for the CDR3: TGTGCTAGTGGTTTGGTACGGACAGAAGCTTTCTTT.

The genes are TRBV18 and TRBJ2-5, with TRBD1 matching 7 bases. J lost 5 bases, V lost 3 bases, and 15 bases had no gene match. The CDR3 spans 17 residues. Germline V CDR1 and CDR2: KGHSH, LQKENI. The CDR3, as DNA: TGTGCCAGCTCACCGACGGCAGTCGGGATGGACAGGGAGACCCAGTACTTC. Protein: CASSPTAVGMDRETQYF.

CDR3 region: CASSRREQVVNTEAFF. Here the CDR3 DNA reads TGCGCCAGCAGCCGACGCGAACAGGTTGTGAACACTGAAGCTTTCTTT. V gene TRBV4-1 combines with J gene TRBJ1-1; TRBD1 is a possible D gene (5 bases). CDR3 length equals 16 residues. The V gene lost 4 bases and the J gene lost 0 bases, with 15 bases spanning the gap. Per germline, CDR1 MGHRA and CDR2 YSYEKL.

The V call is TRBV5-4, the J call TRBJ2-5; D unresolved. This CDR3 is 14 amino acids long. Germline CDR1 and CDR2: SGHNT and YYREEE (reference sequence). Trimming left V 3 bases short and J 1 base short, with 10 bases between. The CDR3 coding sequence is TGTGCCAGCAGCTCCGGGTCCATCCAAGAGACCCAGTACTTC. Amino acids: CASSSGSIQETQYF.

The V call is TRBV18, the J call TRBJ1-2, with 10 bases aligning to TRBD1. V shed 5 bases, J shed 4 bases, and the junction held 1 base outside the gene matches. The germline CDR1 and CDR2 sequences are KGHSH and LQKENI. This CDR3 is 13 amino acids long. In DNA form, the CDR3 reads TGTGCCAGCTCAGGACAGGGGGTCTATGGCTACACCTTC. It translates to CASSGQGVYGYTF. Full variable domain (rest looked up from reference TRBV18 and TRBJ1-2): NAGVMQNPRHLVRRRGQEARLRCSPMKGHSHVYWYRQLPEEGLKFMVYLQKENIIDESGMPKERFSAEFPKEGPSILRIQQVVRGDSAAYFCASSGQGVYGYTFGSGTRLTVV.

The gene calls are TRBV30 and TRBJ1-1, with 7 bases fitting TRBD1. Trimming cost V 0 bases and J 4 bases; bases outside gene matches: 5. CDR3 length equals 14 residues. Germline values: CDR1 GTSNPN, CDR2 SVGIG (reference sequence). The CDR3 DNA is TGTGCCTGGAGTGTAACAGGGGTCTCCACTGAAGCTTTCTTT. It translates to CAWSVTGVSTEAFF.

The chain joins TRBV5-1 to TRBJ1-2; 12 bases agree with TRBD1. The V gene end was trimmed by 4 bases and the J gene end by 6 bases; junction bases not matched to a gene: 10. Germline CDR1 SGHRS, CDR2 YFSETQ. CDR3 size: 16 residues. CDR3 coding DNA: TGCGCCAGCAGCCCCGGGACAGGGGGCGCGAGAAATGGCTACACCTTC. It is translated as CASSPGTGGARNGYTF.

CDR3 amino acids: CATPEVRLSRGFSGNTIYF. The DNA of the CDR3 is TGCGCCACCCCGGAAGTGAGATTGAGCAGGGGCTTTAGTGGAAACACCATATATTTT. The V call is TRBV23-1, the J call TRBJ1-3, with D perhaps TRBD1 (6 bases). TRBV23-1 is noted as an ORF with a role that remains uncertain. V lost 10 bases to trimming and J lost 3 bases, with 31 bases between them. This CDR3 contains 19 residues.